Sequencing of this TCR beta chain was carried out in a study of cytomegalovirus exposure and HLA in healthy donors. These donors were members of the roughly 120-subject validation cohort, a group separate from the roughly 670-subject first cohort. Libraries were prepared by immunoSEQ multiplex PCR; TCRdb keeps only in-frame clonotypes and omits some of them. The sample records about 180,000 clones, around 86% being singletons. Trimming cost V 0 bases and J 9 bases; bases outside gene matches: 8. There are 15 residues in the CDR3. CDR1 is SGDLS, CDR2 YYNGEE, per germline. The source of this sequence is a man aged 18 to 30 in good health and CMV-seropositive. Sequences were obtained from PBMCs. The V and J genes are TRBV9 and TRBJ2-1; 8 bases line up with TRBD2. The CDR3 is CASSVAIAGFGEQFF. The CDR3 DNA is TGTGCCAGCAGCGTAGCCATAGCGGGATTCGGTGAGCAGTTCTTC.